The sequence of this T cell receptor (beta chain) was determined in a study of T cells after yellow fever vaccination. Germline assignment: CDR1 LGHNA and CDR2 YSLEER. V was pared by 0 bases and J by 6 bases, with 6 bases between. The CDR3 is 13 amino acids. TCRdb ran MiXCR on the 5' RACE reads and lists one entry per CDR3 protein. The sample has a few hundred thousand distinct CDR3 sequences; 10% to 15% are singletons. The receptor was isolated from a man aged 25-45 years who received the YFV17D yellow fever vaccine. The source was CD4+ T cells sorted from PBMCs, collected 45 days after the yellow fever booster vaccination. The genes are TRBV4-3 and TRBJ1-5; maybe TRBD1 (5 bases). DNA of the CDR3: TGCGCCAGCAGCCAAGAGAGGGGTCAGCCCCAGCATTTT. This encodes CASSQERGQPQHF.